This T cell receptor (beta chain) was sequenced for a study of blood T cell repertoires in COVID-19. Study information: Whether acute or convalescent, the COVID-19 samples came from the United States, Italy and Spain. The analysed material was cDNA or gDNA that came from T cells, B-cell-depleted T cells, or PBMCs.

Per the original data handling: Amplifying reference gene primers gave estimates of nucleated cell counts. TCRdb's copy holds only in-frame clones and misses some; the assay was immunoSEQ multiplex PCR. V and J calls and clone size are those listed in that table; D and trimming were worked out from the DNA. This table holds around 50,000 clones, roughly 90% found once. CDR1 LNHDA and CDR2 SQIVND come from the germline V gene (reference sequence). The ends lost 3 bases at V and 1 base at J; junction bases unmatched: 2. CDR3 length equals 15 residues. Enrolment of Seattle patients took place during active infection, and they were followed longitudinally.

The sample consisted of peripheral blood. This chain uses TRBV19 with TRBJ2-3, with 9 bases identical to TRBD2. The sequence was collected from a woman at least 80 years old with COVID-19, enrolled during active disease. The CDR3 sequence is CASSIPSGGTDTQYF. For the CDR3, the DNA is TGTGCCAGTAGTATTCCTAGCGGGGGCACAGATACGCAGTATTTT.